A selection of T cell receptor beta chains follows, all from one sample in a study of tumor T cells in aggressive B-cell lymphoma. Only in-frame clones appear in the TCRdb table, and some are missing; sequencing was by immunoSEQ multiplex PCR. The table includes about 2,600 clones, roughly nine tenths detected once. Sequences were obtained from tumor tissue. These receptors were obtained from an adult with diffuse large B cell lymphoma. Each CDR3 is given with its conserved first and last residue. D genes are given only for firm matches. Clone size appears in some rows only: once, few, many, or a class for an expanded clone.

V gene,clone size,D gene,J gene,CDR3 protein,CDR3 DNA
TRBV7-3,.,TRBD1,TRBJ2-3,CASSSGTGGVTDTQYF,TGTGCCAGCAGCTCCGGGACAGGGGGGGTCACAGATACGCAGTATTTT
TRBV30,.,.,TRBJ2-5,CASYPGGETQYF,TGTGCCTCCTACCCCGGCGGAGAGACCCAGTACTTC
TRBV4-3,.,.,TRBJ2-2,CASSQDEGTGELFF,TGCGCCAGCAGCCAAGACGAGGGCACCGGGGAGCTGTTTTTT
TRBV4-3,.,TRBD1,TRBJ2-3,CASSQGTGAGDTQYF,TGCGCCAGCAGCCAAGGGACAGGTGCGGGAGATACGCAGTATTTT
TRBV2,.,TRBD2,TRBJ2-1,CASSDGSGPNNEQFF,TGTGCCAGCAGTGACGGTAGCGGGCCGAACAATGAGCAGTTCTTC
TRBV4-2,.,TRBD2,TRBJ2-5,CASSQGGRLAGAQETQYF,TGTGCCAGCAGCCAAGGGGGAAGACTAGCGGGGGCCCAAGAGACCCAGTACTTC
TRBV7-2,.,.,TRBJ1-5,CASSLGPYSNQPQHF,TGTGCCAGCAGCTTAGGTCCGTATAGCAATCAGCCCCAGCATTTT
TRBV11-2,.,.,TRBJ2-5,CASSDEGGIGETQYF,TGTGCCAGCAGCGACGAGGGGGGGATCGGCGAGACCCAGTACTTC
TRBV19,.,.,TRBJ1-3,CASTTRRGSGNTIYF,TGTGCCAGTACCACCCGGCGCGGTTCTGGAAACACCATATATTTT
TRBV5-6,.,.,TRBJ1-6,CASSLNRNRAGFSPLHF,TGTGCCAGCAGCTTGAATCGGAACAGGGCAGGATTTTCACCCCTCCACTTT
TRBV4-2,.,TRBD1,TRBJ1-4,CASSQDLGGRRPEKLFF,TGTGCCAGCAGCCAAGACCTAGGGGGCAGGCGACCTGAAAAACTGTTTTTT
TRBV7-3,.,.,TRBJ2-2,CASSRWGAESTGELFF,TGTGCCAGCAGCCGTTGGGGAGCGGAAAGCACCGGGGAGCTGTTTTTT
TRBV7-2,.,.,TRBJ2-5,CASTMHSGQETQYF,TGTGCCAGCACGATGCACAGCGGCCAAGAGACCCAGTACTTC
TRBV5-4,.,.,TRBJ2-6,CASSHLDGANVLTF,TGTGCCAGCAGCCATCTAGATGGGGCCAACGTCCTGACTTTC
TRBV7-7,.,.,TRBJ2-5,CASSLEGLPLETQYF,TGTGCCAGCAGCTTAGAGGGACTCCCCCTAGAGACCCAGTACTTC
TRBV5-1,.,.,TRBJ1-6,CASSPNTGEAPLHF,TGCGCCAGCAGCCCAAACACCGGGGAAGCACCCCTCCACTTT
TRBV5-6,.,.,TRBJ1-3,CASSSLAITAGNTIYF,TGTGCCAGCAGCTCCCTCGCGATTACCGCCGGAAACACCATATATTTT
TRBV2,.,.,TRBJ2-5,CASRRDQETQYF,TGTGCCAGCAGGCGGGATCAAGAGACCCAATACTTC
TRBV7-3,.,.,TRBJ2-2,CASSFTGSATGELFF,TGTGCCAGCAGCTTCACAGGGTCGGCCACCGGGGAGCTGTTTTTT
TRBV10-2,.,.,TRBJ1-4,CASSDGLTGEKLFF,TGCGCCAGCAGTGATGGGTTAACCGGGGAAAAACTGTTTTTT
TRBV28,.,TRBD1,TRBJ2-5,CASSPMGDREETQYF,TGTGCCAGCAGTCCGATGGGGGACAGGGAAGAGACCCAGTACTTC
TRBV9,once,.,TRBJ1-5,CASSVGRDSNQPQHF,TGTGCCAGCAGCGTCGGGAGGGACAGCAATCAGCCCCAGCATTTT
TRBV6-4,.,.,TRBJ2-3,CASSDYPGDTQYF,TGTGCCAGCAGTGACTATCCGGGGGATACGCAGTATTTT
TRBV6-1,.,TRBD1,TRBJ1-1,CASSDRGLKEAFF,TGTGCCAGCAGTGACAGGGGGCTTAAGGAAGCTTTCTTT
TRBV5-1,.,.,TRBJ1-3,CASRLTGGNTIYF,TGCGCCAGCAGATTAACAGGAGGAAACACCATATATTTT
TRBV6-1,.,TRBD1,TRBJ2-6,CASSEEKGAGGANVLTF,TGTGCCAGCAGTGAAGAGAAGGGGGCAGGTGGGGCCAACGTCCTGACTTTC
TRBV30,.,.,TRBJ2-1,CAWSRGGNEQFF,TGTGCCTGGAGTAGAGGGGGCAATGAGCAGTTCTTC
TRBV7-2,.,.,TRBJ2-1,CASSFYGEEQFF,TGTGCCAGCAGCTTCTACGGGGAAGAGCAGTTCTTC
TRBV28,.,.,TRBJ2-7,CASSSDRAHYEQYF,TGTGCCAGCAGTTCGGACAGAGCGCACTACGAGCAGTACTTC
TRBV6-1,.,TRBD1,TRBJ1-4,CASSEASGGIEKLFF,TGTGCCAGCAGTGAAGCGTCAGGGGGAATTGAAAAACTGTTTTTT
TRBV4-2,.,.,TRBJ2-6,CASSQDFSSGANVLTF,TGTGCCAGCAGCCAAGACTTCAGCTCTGGGGCCAACGTCCTGACTTTC
TRBV6-5,.,TRBD2,TRBJ2-3,CASRRTSSTDTQYF,TGTGCCAGCCGCAGGACTAGCAGCACGGATACGCAGTATTTT
TRBV6-5,.,.,TRBJ2-5,CASGYVGAETQYF,TGTGCCAGCGGATACGTAGGGGCGGAGACCCAGTACTTC